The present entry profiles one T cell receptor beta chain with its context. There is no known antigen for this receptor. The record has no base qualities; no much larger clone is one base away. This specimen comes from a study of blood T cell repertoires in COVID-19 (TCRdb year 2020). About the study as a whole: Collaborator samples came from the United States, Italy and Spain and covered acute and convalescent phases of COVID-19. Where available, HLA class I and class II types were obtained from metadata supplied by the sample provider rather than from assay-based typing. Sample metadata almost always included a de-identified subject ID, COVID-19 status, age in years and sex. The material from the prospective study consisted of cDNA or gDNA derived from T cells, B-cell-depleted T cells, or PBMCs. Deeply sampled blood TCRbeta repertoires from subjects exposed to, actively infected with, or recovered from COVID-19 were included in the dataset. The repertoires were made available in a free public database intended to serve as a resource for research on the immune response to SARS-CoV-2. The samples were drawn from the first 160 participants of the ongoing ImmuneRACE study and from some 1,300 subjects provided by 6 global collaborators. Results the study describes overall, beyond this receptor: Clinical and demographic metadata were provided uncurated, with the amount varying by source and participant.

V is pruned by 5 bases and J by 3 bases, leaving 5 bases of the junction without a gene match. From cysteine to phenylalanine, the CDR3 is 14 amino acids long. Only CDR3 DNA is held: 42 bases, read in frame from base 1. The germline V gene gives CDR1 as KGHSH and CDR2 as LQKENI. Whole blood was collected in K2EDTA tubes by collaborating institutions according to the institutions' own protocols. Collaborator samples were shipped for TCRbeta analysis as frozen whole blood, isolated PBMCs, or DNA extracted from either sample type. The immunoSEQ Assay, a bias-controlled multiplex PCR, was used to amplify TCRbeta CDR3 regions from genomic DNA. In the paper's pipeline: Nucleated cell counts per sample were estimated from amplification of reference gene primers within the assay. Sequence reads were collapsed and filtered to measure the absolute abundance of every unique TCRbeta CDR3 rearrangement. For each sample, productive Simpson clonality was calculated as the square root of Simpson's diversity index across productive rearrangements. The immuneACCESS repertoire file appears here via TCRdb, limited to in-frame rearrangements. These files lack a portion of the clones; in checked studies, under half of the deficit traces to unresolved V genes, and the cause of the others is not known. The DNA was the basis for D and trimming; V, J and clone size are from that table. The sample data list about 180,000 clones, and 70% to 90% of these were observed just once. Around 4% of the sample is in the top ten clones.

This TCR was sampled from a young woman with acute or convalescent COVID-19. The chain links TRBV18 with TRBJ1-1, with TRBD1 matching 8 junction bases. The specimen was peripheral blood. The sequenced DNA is TGTGCCAGCTCAACTAACAGGGGGGACACTGAAGCTTTCTTT. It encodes CASSTNRGDTEAFF.